Each of the 8 T cell receptor beta chains below was sequenced from the same sample in a study of blood T cell repertoires in COVID-19. Data came from immunoSEQ multiplex PCR; TCRdb stores just in-frame clones and leaves some out. The sample records 99,000 or so clones, roughly nine tenths being singletons. What was sequenced was peripheral blood. Receptors were obtained from a human donor in a cohort sampled during active COVID-19.

This CDR3 reads CASSDGTGNEKLFF. As DNA, the CDR3 is TGTGCCAGCAGTGACGGGACAGGGAATGAAAAACTGTTTTTT. This chain connects TRBV6-1 to TRBJ1-4; 9 positions agree with TRBD1. The ends lost 3 bases at V and 5 bases at J; junction bases unmatched: 1. The CDR3 spans 14 residues. Per germline, CDR1 MNHNS and CDR2 SASEGT.

V usage is TRBV24-1 and J usage is TRBJ2-1; 8 bases are a match to TRBD1. The germline V gene encodes CDR1 KGHDR and CDR2 SFDVKD. V trimming: 4 bases; J trimming: 2 bases; junction bases outside the gene matches: 12. The CDR3 runs to 18 residues. The CDR3: CATSDPSVGTGPYNEQFF. The CDR3 DNA reads as TGTGCCACCAGTGACCCCTCGGTTGGGACAGGTCCCTACAATGAGCAGTTCTTC.

The V gene is TRBV25-1, the J gene TRBJ2-7, with D possibly matching TRBD2 (6 bases). Germline V gene sequence: CDR1 MGHDK, CDR2 SYGVNS. V shed 2 bases and J shed 3 bases, with 23 bases lying between them. CDR3 length equals 18 residues. This CDR3 reads CASSENGVPGALYYEQYF. The CDR3 DNA follows: TGTGCCAGCAGTGAAAACGGCGTTCCGGGAGCCCTCTACTACGAGCAGTACTTC.

This clone was detected only once. The CDR3 nucleotides read TGTGCCAGCAAGCTTATAGCGGGGGGTACCGAGCAGTACTTC. It translates to CASKLIAGGTEQYF. The chain links TRBV2 to TRBJ2-7, with 10 nucleotides matching TRBD2. V shed 7 bases, J shed 6 bases, and the junction held 9 bases outside the gene matches. CDR3 length: 14 residues. Looked up from germline, CDR1 is SNHLY and CDR2 is FYNNEI.

The rearrangement links TRBV19 to TRBJ2-2; D may be TRBD2 (5 bases). Germline assignment: CDR1 LNHDA and CDR2 SQIVND (reference sequence). V was cut by 6 bases and J by 6 bases, with 14 bases left in between. This CDR3 is 14 amino acids long. The CDR3 coding sequence is TGTGCCAGTAGATTGGACTTAGCCGCCGGGGAGCTGTTTTTT. It encodes CASRLDLAAGELFF. The variable domain in full, completed from reference TRBV19 and TRBJ2-2, reads DGGITQSPKYLFRKEGQNVTLSCEQNLNHDAMYWYRQDPGQGLRLIYYSQIVNDFQKGDIAEGYSVSREKKESFPLTVTSAQKNPTAFYLCASRLDLAAGELFFGEGSRLTVL.

The chain uses TRBV6-5 and TRBJ2-1; 8 bases map to TRBD1. CDR3 size: 15 residues. J gave up 5 bases and V 2 bases, and 5 bases lay outside the gene matches. Germline CDR1 and CDR2: MNHEY and SVGAGI. CDR3: CASSYRRGLNNEQFF. The CDR3 DNA reads TGTGCCAGCAGTTACCGCAGGGGGCTTAACAATGAGCAGTTCTTC.

This rearrangement joins TRBV12-3 or TRBV12-4 to TRBJ2-7, with 8 nucleotides matching TRBD2. CDR3 length: 13 amino acids. The ends lost 7 bases at V and 4 bases at J; junction bases unmatched: 6. The CDR3 spells CASKAGGVYEQYF. DNA for the CDR3: TGTGCCAGCAAGGCGGGGGGCGTATACGAGCAGTACTTC.

The chain has TRBV27 and TRBJ2-2, with 7 bases fitting TRBD1. With 3 bases clipped from V and 3 bases from J, the junction kept 10 bases outside the gene matches. This CDR3 region has 17 residues. Germline assignment: CDR1 MNHEY and CDR2 SMNVEV (reference sequence). CDR3 in amino acids: CASSLRPGQTYTGELFF. The CDR3 DNA is TGTGCCAGCAGTTTGCGGCCGGGACAGACCTACACCGGGGAGCTGTTTTTT.